This T cell receptor (beta chain) appears in the sequencing data of a study of T cells in Graves' hyperthyroidism and ophthalmopathy. The overall study: Prior to any treatment, at the point of initial diagnosis, peripheral blood was collected. Study findings and constraints: Most clonotypes expanded in the thyroid (above 0.001) were also present in blood.

V was trimmed by 1 base and J by 6 bases, leaving 13 bases between them. This CDR3 region has 15 residues. Germline CDR1 reads LGHDT; CDR2 reads YNNKEL (reference sequence). RNA transcripts gave rise to amplified TCR beta CDR3 regions. During a first-round RT-PCR of the TCR CDR3, the HTBI primer set was used. MiXCR was run by TCRdb on the multiplex PCR reads, yielding one entry per CDR3 protein. Found here are about 720,000 distinct CDR3 sequences, around 15% of them singletons; the top ten hold roughly 8%. Those patients with uncontrolled infection, other autoimmune disease, pregnancy or lactation were excluded. This clonotype was counted between two and nine times. Antigen unknown.

The receptor was derived from a man younger than 30 with Graves' hyperthyroidism. Input material: blood. The chain combines TRBV3-1 with TRBJ2-1; tentatively, D is TRBD2 (5 bases). The CDR3 nucleotides are TGTGCCAGCAGCCAAGTAGCGCACCTGGGCAATGAGCAGTTCTTC. As protein: CASSQVAHLGNEQFF.